A selection of T cell receptor beta chains follows, all from one sample in a study of read filtering for tumor transcriptome and immune sequencing. TCRdb ran MiXCR on the reads and lists one entry per CDR3 protein. Here the sample spans around 140,000 distinct CDR3 sequences, around 14% being singletons. Sample: a population of CD138-negative cells sorted from bone marrow. These receptors were collected from a donor over 35 with multiple myeloma. CDR3s leave out the opening cysteine and the closing phenylalanine or tryptophan.

j_gene,v_gene,CDR3aa
TRBJ2-3,TRBV2,ASSEMSITDTQY
TRBJ2-1,TRBV24-1,ATSDFPSGADNEQF
TRBJ2-1,TRBV12-3/TRBV12-4,ATTDNRGRYNEQF
TRBJ2-7,TRBV5-6,ASSRRDGRSSYEQY
TRBJ2-3,TRBV20-1,GLEGDLDTQY
TRBJ2-5,TRBV3-1,ASSLKISGIRGETQY
TRBJ2-1,TRBV12-3/TRBV12-4,ASSSVLAGGNEQF
TRBJ1-1,TRBV10-3,AISEPGQPMNTEAF
TRBJ1-5,TRBV7-2,ASSPDGLYSNQPQH
TRBJ2-2,TRBV6-5,ASSYEDTGGELF
TRBJ2-7,TRBV6-2/TRBV6-3,ASRPRDGGVSYEQY
TRBJ2-5,TRBV4-1,ASSLWRTGETQY
TRBJ2-1,TRBV12-3/TRBV12-4,ASSPDAGPYNEQF
TRBJ2-5,TRBV11-2,ASSFRGLAGETQY
TRBJ1-5,TRBV11-2,ASGRGGDQPQH
TRBJ1-4,TRBV7-7,ASSLGWAYRDRGEKLF
TRBJ2-7,TRBV29-1,SVQGPSDEQY
TRBJ2-1,TRBV7-2,ASSLAPGQGYEQF
TRBJ1-4,TRBV19,ASSLGTGNEKLF
TRBJ1-1,TRBV7-3,ASSQGIGSEAF
TRBJ2-5,TRBV7-2,ASSLEGGYQETEY
TRBJ2-1,TRBV7-2,ASSLVGLASNEQF
TRBJ2-3,TRBV2,ASKASASTDTQY
TRBJ2-3,TRBV20-1,SARGGWDTQY
TRBJ2-1,TRBV5-1,ASSFGTSGRYLNEQF
TRBJ2-5,TRBV7-9,ASSFVAGVDRETQY
TRBJ2-1,TRBV2,ASSYQGSDEQF
TRBJ2-1,TRBV9,ASSEGAGSYNEQF
TRBJ2-7,TRBV29-1,SVEGRGDEQY
TRBJ2-5,TRBV7-2,ASSPLRGRTLTEKETQY
TRBJ2-5,TRBV24-1,ATRSSGNAWETQY
TRBJ2-1,TRBV7-7,ASSSGFGDEQF
TRBJ1-5,TRBV18,ASSPGQQNQPQH
TRBJ2-1,TRBV3-1,ASSHQDRSYNEQF
TRBJ2-2,TRBV7-3,ASSPQAGLRGELF
TRBJ1-1,TRBV20-1,SASLGREAF
TRBJ2-7,TRBV19,ASSRSLAGDSYEQY
TRBJ1-5,TRBV6-2/TRBV6-3,ASSYRYQILNQPQH
TRBJ2-1,TRBV7-8,ASTPRLAGSEQF
TRBJ1-5,TRBV7-2,ASSTRQGNQPQH
TRBJ2-2,TRBV12-3/TRBV12-4,ASSLPGSPAGELF
TRBJ2-1,TRBV24-1,ATAGERGNYNEQF
TRBJ1-5,TRBV29-1,SVGGGYNQPQH